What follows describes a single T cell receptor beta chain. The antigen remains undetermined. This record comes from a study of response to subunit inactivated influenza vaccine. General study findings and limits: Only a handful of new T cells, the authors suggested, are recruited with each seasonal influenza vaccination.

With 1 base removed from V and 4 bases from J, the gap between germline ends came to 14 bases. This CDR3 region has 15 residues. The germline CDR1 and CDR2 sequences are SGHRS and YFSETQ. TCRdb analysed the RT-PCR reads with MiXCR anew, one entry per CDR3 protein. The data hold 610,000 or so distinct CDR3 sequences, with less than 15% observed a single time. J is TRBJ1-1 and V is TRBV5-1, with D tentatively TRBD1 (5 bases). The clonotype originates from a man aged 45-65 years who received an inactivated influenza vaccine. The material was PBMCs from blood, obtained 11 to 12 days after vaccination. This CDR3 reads CASSLFQGGSTEAFF. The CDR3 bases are TGCGCCAGCAGCTTGTTCCAGGGCGGGAGCACTGAAGCTTTCTTT.